This TCR beta chain was sequenced for a study of blood T cell repertoires in COVID-19. Trimming cost V 6 bases and J 2 bases; bases outside gene matches: 3. This CDR3 is built from 14 residues. CDR1 SNHLY and CDR2 FYNNEI come from the germline V gene. Method: immunoSEQ multiplex PCR; TCRdb's copy keeps in-frame clones and lacks some. This sample has about 91,000 clones, with about 90% found just once. Input material: peripheral blood. The chain carries TRBV2 and TRBJ1-1; TRBD1 matches 10 bases. The TCR sequence derives from a woman between 70 and 85 years old with acute or convalescent COVID-19. CDR3 nucleotide sequence: TGTGCCAGCAGATCGACAGGGGGCAACACTGAAGCTTTCTTT. This translates into CASRSTGGNTEAFF.